The present T cell receptor beta chain was sequenced within a study of T cell responses to AZD1222 COVID-19 vaccine (dated by TCRdb to the early 2020s). Looking at the study overall: Because spike-specific TCR depth and breadth did not differ between the two schedules, AZD1222 recipients who got a second dose at roughly 4 weeks were pooled with those who got a second dose at roughly 12 weeks. TCR sequencing covered roughly 230 trial participants: 207 given two doses of AZD1222 and 26 given two doses of MenACWY control vaccine. Trial participants were enrolled by age into 18-55, 56-69 and 70-plus year subgroups, with around 150, 28 and 57 TCR-sequenced participants respectively. Results and caveats for the whole study, not just this receptor: Epitopes outside the regions mutated in the B.1.351 and B.1.1.7 variants were reportedly recognized by nearly half of the unique spike-specific TCRs. Because no day 14 peak-response samples were available, the repertoires could be characterized only after the peak T cell response. A significant rise in spike-specific TCR breadth and depth was observed after two AZD1222 doses relative to day 0 and relative to MenACWY recipients. Vaccine-associated CD4 TCRs spanned the whole spike protein, with dominant responses in regions 160-218 and 743-854. Only five to seven AZD1222 recipients were SARS-CoV-2 seropositive at baseline, limiting conclusions about previously exposed vaccinees. In the small 56-69-year group, the increase in depth fell short of significance, most likely because of low power. Participants were mostly white British and included more females than males, and it was suggested by the authors that clonal diversity may have been underestimated.

The CDR3 regions of human TCRbeta chains were subjected to immunosequencing. Per the source publication's procedure: Repertoire TCRs were matched against a reference library of SARS-CoV-2-specific TCRs generated with the MIRA antigen-specificity platform. Breadth was defined as the fraction of unique TCRs that were SARS-CoV-2-associated. Depth was defined as the fraction of total T cells that were SARS-CoV-2-associated. Each spike-specific TCR was assigned to its reactive spike region and to a CD4 or CD8 class using the MIRA data. Log10-transformed breadth and depth values were compared by one-way ANOVA with Sidak's multiple comparisons tests. The table was pulled from immuneACCESS by TCRdb, which kept in-frame rearrangements only. Such tables lose some clones; where checked, under half of the loss comes from unresolved V genes, and the rest has no known cause. That table gives V, J and clone size, and the DNA gave D and trimming. The table for this sample lists 150,000 or so clones; 94% of them were counted only once. Together, the top ten hold approximately 0.58% of the sample.

As regards this clone: Its antigen remains undetermined. Base qualities are not at hand, and no much larger clone is one base apart.

Per the publication, the time point label means: baseline before first vaccination. Samples from vaccinated people were obtained from the UK trials COV001 and COV002, which included a single-blind randomized controlled phase 2/3 trial of AZD1222 (ChAdOx1 nCoV-19) in healthy adults. For TCRbeta chain sequencing, PBMC samples from trial participants were taken at day 0 and at day 28 after the second dose. Here the sequenced sample was peripheral blood, taken on day 0 of AZD1222 vaccination. The source is an adult in good health.

The sequenced DNA: TGTGCCAGCAGCCCGCACTCCCCGGGCTCGGGGGGTGAAGCTTTCTTT. The resulting protein is CASSPHSPGSGGEAFF. The chain employs TRBV14 and TRBJ1-1; TRBD1 is perhaps the D gene, given 5 matching bases. For CDR1 and CDR2, the germline V gene lists SGHDN and FVKESK. V and J lose 4 bases and 7 bases, and a span of 22 bases separates them. The CDR3 holds 16 amino acids from the cysteine to the phenylalanine. The entry retains the CDR3 DNA only, 48 bases that are in frame from base 1.